This T cell receptor (beta chain) was sequenced during a study of T cell repertoires in cytomegalovirus infection. Background on the study: Public TCR beta signatures were indicative of both CMV infection and a matching HLA type. Regarding the study as a whole: Dominating the ex vivo response were TCR beta clonotypes that were CMV-specific and HLA-C-restricted. Carriers of CMV plus the relevant HLA were identified by cumulative public TCR beta family frequency.

Turning to this clonotype: Its antigen is as yet unknown. A much larger clone lies a single base off, so this may be a read error.

One entry per CDR3 protein results from TCRdb running MiXCR on the reads. The sample records 490,000 or so distinct CDR3 sequences, around 10% being singletons. CDR1 is SGHNT, CDR2 YYREEE, per germline (reference sequence). The CDR3 length is 16 residues. The receptor was derived from a human donor in good health (CMV status not recorded). Some clones in this sample may be carry-over from other donors' samples. V and J are TRBV5-4 and TRBJ2-7, with TRBD1 matching 7 bases. The sequenced material came from PBMCs. CDR3 region: CSSSLFLTGAFYEQYF. The CDR3 DNA sequence: TGTTCCAGCAGCTTGTTTCTCACAGGGGCCTTCTACGAGCAGTACTTC.